The 20 T cell receptor beta chains listed next were all sequenced from one sample in a study of blood T cell repertoires in COVID-19. Profiled with immunoSEQ multiplex PCR; TCRdb holds only in-frame clones, not every one. The sample lists about 120,000 clones, about 79% seen once, with approximately 4% in the top ten. Material for sequencing was peripheral blood. The source of these receptors is a woman older than 75 with acute or convalescent COVID-19.

The chain has TRBV6-5 and TRBJ1-3, with D perhaps matching TRBD1 (5 bases). CDR3 length equals 15 residues. Trimming removed 5 bases from V and 0 bases from J, with 11 bases in between. CDR1 is MNHEY and CDR2 is SVGAGI in the germline V gene. CDR3 coding DNA: TGTGCCAGCAGTCCCCAGGGAATCTCTGGAAACACCATATATTTT. It is translated as CASSPQGISGNTIYF.

This clone was detected once. V is TRBV7-2 and J is TRBJ2-7; TRBD1 is a possible D gene (6 bases). Germline V gene sequence: CDR1 SGHTA, CDR2 FQGNSA. V dropped 5 bases and J dropped 1 base, with 15 bases sitting between them. The CDR3 covers 15 residues. CDR3: CASSRTVAASYEQYF. The CDR3 nucleotides read TGTGCCAGCAGCCGGACAGTCGCAGCTTCCTACGAGCAGTACTTC.

This rearrangement joins TRBV7-2 to TRBJ1-5; 7 bases are shared with TRBD1. The J segment lost 4 bases and the V segment lost 5 bases, leaving 5 bases of the junction unmatched. The CDR3 runs 14 residues. The V gene's germline CDR1 is SGHTA and CDR2 FQGNSA. CDR3 DNA sequence: TGTGCCAGCAGCGAGGGACAGCCTAATCAGCCCCAGCATTTT. Its translation is CASSEGQPNQPQHF.

V gene TRBV28 combines with J gene TRBJ1-5, with TRBD1 identical over 9 bases. The CDR3 is made up of 14 amino acids. V shed 6 bases and J 3 bases; nucleotides not matched to a gene: 3. Germline assignment: CDR1 MDHEN and CDR2 SYDVKM. The CDR3: CASRTGGFNQPQHF. The DNA of the CDR3 is TGTGCCAGCAGGACAGGGGGTTTCAATCAGCCCCAGCATTTT.

This chain connects TRBV11-3 to TRBJ1-1; 7 positions match TRBD1. The CDR3 contains 12 residues. CDR1 and CDR2 from the germline V gene are SGHNT and YENEEA. The J segment lost 12 bases and the V segment lost 8 bases, leaving 12 bases of the junction unmatched. CDR3 DNA sequence: TGTGCCAGCTCCTACCCAGGGGGGAGGACTTTCTTT. Translated: CASSYPGGRTFF.

J is TRBJ1-2 and V is TRBV6-5; the match to TRBD1 covers 10 bases. The CDR3 is made up of 15 amino acids. Germline CDR1 MNHEY, CDR2 SVGAGI. The junction had 10 bases not matched to a gene; V was cut back by 6 bases and J by 6 bases. The CDR3 region has the DNA TGTGCCAGCAGAAAACCCGGACAGGGGGGAAATGGCTACACCTTC. Amino acids: CASRKPGQGGNGYTF.

CDR3: CASSPRGYEQFF. The CDR3 DNA sequence: TGTGCCAGCAGCCCCAGGGGTTATGAGCAGTTCTTC. V gene TRBV3-1 (or the pseudogene TRBV3-2) combines with J gene TRBJ2-1; TRBD1 is a possible D gene (6 bases). V was cut by 4 bases and J by 8 bases, with 9 bases left in between. The CDR3 length is 12 residues. From germline, CDR1 is LGHDT and CDR2 YNNKEL (reference sequence).

The gene calls are TRBV6-2 or TRBV6-3 and TRBJ1-6; TRBD1 aligns across 7 bases. From germline, CDR1 is MNHEY and CDR2 SVGEGT. V dropped 5 bases and J dropped 10; count of bases not matched to a gene: 5. The CDR3 length is 13 residues. CDR3 nucleotides: TGTGCCAGCAGTGACAGGGATTTGTCACCCCTCCACTTT. It encodes CASSDRDLSPLHF.

This rearrangement joins TRBV4-3 to TRBJ2-1, with 14 bases aligning to TRBD2. The CDR3 is made up of 14 amino acids. The germline V gene has CDR1 LGHNA and CDR2 YSLEER. The trim removed 3 bases at V and 10 bases at J, leaving 2 bases unmatched. The CDR3 spells CASSQGLAGEEQFF. CDR3 DNA sequence: TGCGCCAGCAGCCAGGGACTAGCGGGAGAGGAGCAGTTCTTC.

The rearrangement links TRBV7-2 to TRBJ1-2; the D is unclear. The CDR3 loop spans 17 amino acids. Germline V gene data show CDR1 as SGHTA and CDR2 as FQGNSA. V was pared by 5 bases and J by 5 bases, with 24 bases between. CDR3 bases: TGTGCCAGCAGCCCGGTTTCGCTGGTCCAAAACCCTTATGGCTACACCTTC. This encodes CASSPVSLVQNPYGYTF.

The chain has TRBV7-3 and TRBJ2-1, with D possibly matching TRBD2 (5 bases). The CDR3 has 16 residues. V lost 5 bases to trimming and J lost 0 bases, with 14 bases between them. Germline-derived CDR1 and CDR2 are SGHTA and FQGTGA. For the CDR3, the DNA is TGTGCCAGCAGCCCCTCAGGAGGTAGCTCCTACAATGAGCAGTTCTTC. It yields the protein CASSPSGGSSYNEQFF.

The V call is TRBV19, the J call TRBJ2-3; D unresolved. V was cut by 5 bases and J by 0 bases, with 9 bases left in between. The CDR3 is 14 residues long. Per the germline V gene, CDR1 is LNHDA and CDR2 is SQIVND (reference sequence). The CDR3 DNA sequence: TGTGCCAGTAGTTCGCTAACTAGCACAGATACGCAGTATTTT. This sequence encodes CASSSLTSTDTQYF.

The chain carries TRBV18 and TRBJ2-2, with D possibly TRBD2 on 5 matching bases. Trimming took 3 bases from V and 5 from J, leaving 16 bases between them. In germline, CDR1 is KGHSH, CDR2 LQKENI. This CDR3 region has 16 residues. The CDR3 DNA sequence: TGTGCCAGCTCACCCGGGGTGGTCACCCTGACCGGGGAGCTGTTTTTT. This sequence encodes CASSPGVVTLTGELFF.

This chain uses TRBV15 with TRBJ1-3, with D unclear. Per germline, CDR1 LNHNV and CDR2 YYDKDF (reference sequence). V dropped 3 bases and J dropped 0 bases, with 15 bases sitting between them. The CDR3 spans 17 residues. This CDR3 reads CATSRGRARYSGNTIYF. The CDR3 nucleotides are TGTGCCACCAGCAGGGGGAGGGCCCGCTACTCTGGAAACACCATATATTTT. Combining the CDR3 with reference TRBV15 and TRBJ1-3 gives the whole variable domain DAMVIQNPRYQVTQFGKPVTLSCSQTLNHNVMYWYQQKSSQAPKLLFHYYDKDFNNEADTPDNFQSRRPNTSFCFLDIRSPGLGDTAMYLCATSRGRARYSGNTIYFGEGSWLTVV.

J is TRBJ2-5 and V is TRBV10-3, with TRBD2 matching 10 bases. V shed 4 bases, J shed 3 bases, and the junction held 14 bases outside the gene matches. Germline assignment: CDR1 ENHRY and CDR2 SYGVKD. CDR3 length equals 18 residues. CDR3 amino acids: CAISGGRGSGRTEETQYF. CDR3 nucleotides: TGTGCCATCAGTGGTGGTCGAGGTAGCGGGAGGACGGAAGAGACCCAGTACTTC.

This clone showed up just once. The genes are TRBV7-6 and TRBJ2-7; tentatively, D is TRBD1 (6 bases). Trimming stripped 2 bases from V and 0 bases from J, with 8 bases between. This CDR3 comprises 14 residues. From germline, CDR1 is SGHVS and CDR2 FNYEAQ. CDR3 loop: CASSLTGPSYEQYF. The CDR3 DNA reads TGTGCCAGCAGCTTAACAGGGCCCTCCTACGAGCAGTACTTC.

This clone has only one observation. A much larger clone lies one base from this, so it may be a read error. V gene TRBV10-3 combines with J gene TRBJ1-1, with D perhaps TRBD1 (5 bases). V was cut by 4 bases and J by 0 bases, with 6 bases left in between. This CDR3 is built from 13 residues. Looked up from germline, CDR1 is ENHRY and CDR2 is SYGVKD. CDR3 sequence: CAISGQMNTEAFF. The CDR3 DNA reads as TGTGCCATCAGTGGACAGATGAACACTGAAGCTTTCTTT.

The gene calls are TRBV6-6 and TRBJ2-3; perhaps TRBD1 as D (6 bases). Germline values: CDR1 MNHNY, CDR2 SVGAGI (reference sequence). CDR3 length: 16 residues. The V end lost 2 bases, the J end lost 0 bases, and 12 bases lay between the germline ends. CDR3 nucleotide sequence: TGTGCCAGCAGTTACCCACCGGGACACAGCACAGATACGCAGTATTTT. It is translated as CASSYPPGHSTDTQYF.

The chain employs TRBV28 and TRBJ1-5; D is uncertain. This CDR3 contains 12 residues. V was trimmed by 6 bases and J by 7 bases, leaving 10 bases between them. CDR1 is MDHEN, CDR2 SYDVKM, per germline. The chain's CDR3 is CASSQEEQPQHF. The CDR3 DNA sequence: TGTGCCAGCAGCCAGGAGGAGCAGCCCCAGCATTTT.

The CDR3 here is CASSHGSGYGTGANVLTF. The CDR3 DNA reads as TGTGCCAGCAGTCACGGGTCAGGGTATGGGACTGGGGCCAACGTCCTGACTTTC. This chain uses TRBV6-2 or TRBV6-3 with TRBJ2-6; possible D gene TRBD1, 5 bases. The CDR3 spans 18 residues. Per germline, CDR1 MNHEY and CDR2 SVGEGT. Trimming stripped 5 bases from V and 2 bases from J, with 19 bases between.